What follows are 17 T cell receptor beta chains derived from one specimen sequenced in a study of cytomegalovirus exposure and HLA in healthy donors. Profiled with immunoSEQ multiplex PCR; TCRdb holds only in-frame clones, not every one. The sample includes 100,000 to 150,000 clones, 75% to 90% of them seen just once. Sequencing was done on a sample of PBMCs. The source is a woman aged 18-35 years in good health and CMV-seronegative.

A few counts support this clone. This chain joins TRBV6-5 and TRBJ2-1; tentatively, D is TRBD1 (6 bases). This CDR3 comprises 12 residues. Germline V gene sequence: CDR1 MNHEY, CDR2 SVGAGI. The V gene lost 6 bases and the J gene lost 9 bases, with 12 bases spanning the gap. The CDR3 here is CASSPTGTEQFF. The DNA of the CDR3 is TGTGCCAGCAGCCCAACAGGGACTGAGCAGTTCTTC.

This rearrangement joins TRBV5-4 to TRBJ1-3; possible D gene TRBD1, 5 bases. V lost 7 bases, J lost 0 bases, and 14 bases lay in between. CDR3 length equals 15 residues. Germline lookup yields CDR1 SGHNT and CDR2 YYREEE (reference sequence). The DNA for the CDR3 is TGTGCCAGCTCACCTCCGGGGGGCTCTGGAAACACCATATATTTT. This sequence encodes CASSPPGGSGNTIYF.

V is TRBV10-3 and J is TRBJ2-7; 9 nucleotides line up with TRBD2. V lost 4 bases, J lost 0 bases, and 1 base stayed unmatched. The CDR3 contains 14 residues. Per germline, CDR1 ENHRY and CDR2 SYGVKD. The CDR3 nucleotides are TGTGCCATCAGTGCTAGCGGGGCCTCCTACGAGCAGTACTTC. It codes for CAISASGASYEQYF.

The chain combines TRBV18 with TRBJ1-1; D perhaps matches TRBD1 (5 bases). Per germline, CDR1 KGHSH and CDR2 LQKENI. The length of the CDR3 is 14 residues. The germline V and J ends were trimmed by 6 bases and 5 bases, with 16 bases remaining between them. CDR3 region: CASSPGIGGTEAFF. In DNA form, the CDR3 reads TGTGCCAGCTCCCCAGGGATTGGGGGGACTGAAGCTTTCTTT.

The CDR3 reads CASSTRGHLGYTF. The CDR3 bases are TGTGCCAGTAGTACCAGGGGACATCTTGGCTACACCTTC. The chain uses TRBV19 and TRBJ1-2, with D possibly matching TRBD1 (6 bases). V dropped 4 bases and J dropped 7 bases, with 13 bases sitting between them. This CDR3 is built from 13 residues. Germline CDR1 LNHDA, CDR2 SQIVND (reference sequence).

The gene calls are TRBV6-1 and TRBJ1-1, with D perhaps matching TRBD1 (5 bases). Trimming cost V 5 bases and J 0 bases, with 10 bases left between them. CDR1 MNHNS and CDR2 SASEGT come from the germline V gene. This CDR3 is 14 amino acids long. The CDR3 is CASSIRGLNTEAFF. The CDR3 DNA sequence: TGTGCCAGCAGTATACGGGGGTTGAACACTGAAGCTTTCTTT.

V usage is TRBV6-1 and J usage is TRBJ2-5; D is unclear. Trimming cost V 10 bases and J 5 bases, with 14 bases left between them. CDR1 and CDR2 (germline): MNHNS, SASEGT. The CDR3 has 12 amino acids. CDR3 coding DNA: TGTGCCAACTGGTGGGCGTTGGAGACCCAGTACTTC. Protein product: CANWWALETQYF.

The chain employs TRBV2 and TRBJ2-7; TRBD1 matches 9 bases. Trimming at V came to 7 bases and at J to 4 bases, leaving 11 bases not matched to a gene. The germline CDR1 and CDR2 sequences are SNHLY and FYNNEI. The CDR3 sequence is 15 residues long. CDR3 sequence reads: CASTPRGTGIYEQYF. CDR3 bases: TGTGCCAGCACCCCCAGAGGGACAGGGATATACGAGCAGTACTTC.

The J gene is TRBJ2-7, the V gene TRBV2; 7 positions agree with TRBD1. Germline V lookup: CDR1 SNHLY, CDR2 FYNNEI. This CDR3 region has 13 residues. Losses at the gene ends were 6 bases for V and 2 bases for J; bases not matched to a gene: 4. For the CDR3, the DNA is TGTGCCAGCAGCCCACAGGGGACCTACGAGCAGTACTTC. As protein: CASSPQGTYEQYF.

This chain links TRBV11-3 with TRBJ2-5; D not resolved. Germline loops: CDR1 SGHNT, CDR2 YENEEA. V lost 2 bases, J lost 0 bases, and 7 bases lay in between. The CDR3 runs to 14 residues. CDR3 DNA sequence: TGTGCCAGCAGCTTACATGCGTACCAAGAGACCCAGTACTTC. Protein product: CASSLHAYQETQYF.

The V call is TRBV6-5, the J call TRBJ2-1, with 8 bases aligning to TRBD1. Trimming cost V 5 bases and J 15 bases; bases outside gene matches: 12. The CDR3 is 13 amino acids. Germline CDR1 MNHEY, CDR2 SVGAGI. As DNA, the CDR3 is TGTGCCAGCAGTCGGACAGGGTCTTTCGGTCTGTTCTTC. Its protein product is CASSRTGSFGLFF.

V is TRBV5-1 and J is TRBJ2-5; D is ambiguous. V was clipped by 2 bases and J by 5 bases, with 13 bases between them. The germline V gene has CDR1 SGHRS and CDR2 YFSETQ. The CDR3 runs 14 residues. This CDR3 reads CASSFGVGRETQYF. As DNA, the CDR3 is TGCGCCAGCAGCTTTGGAGTTGGTCGGGAGACCCAGTACTTC.

This chain links TRBV6-5 with TRBJ1-2; the D is unclear. V gave up 5 bases and J gave up 8 bases, with 12 bases separating them. CDR1 is MNHEY and CDR2 is SVGAGI in the germline V gene. This CDR3 comprises 12 residues. In nucleotides, the CDR3 is TGTGCCAGCAGTCGCACGACGGGAGGCTACACCTTC. It specifies CASSRTTGGYTF.

This clone has just one count. The rearrangement links TRBV19 to TRBJ1-1, with D perhaps matching TRBD1 (5 bases). V lost 6 bases and J lost 1, with 18 bases in between. In germline, CDR1 is LNHDA, CDR2 SQIVND (reference sequence). CDR3 length: 16 residues. The CDR3 region is CASRRGSGTENTEAFF. The CDR3, as DNA: TGTGCCAGTAGGCGGGGGTCGGGGACCGAGAACACTGAAGCTTTCTTT.

The CDR3 DNA reads as TGTGCCAGCAGCCACGGGACAGGGGCCGGGGAGCTGTTTTTT. Protein sequence: CASSHGTGAGELFF. This rearrangement joins TRBV11-2 to TRBJ2-2; 10 nucleotides line up with TRBD1. V gave up 5 bases and J gave up 6 bases; unmatched junction bases: 3. This CDR3 region has 14 residues. CDR1 is SGHAT, CDR2 FQNNGV, per germline. Full variable domain (rest looked up from reference TRBV11-2 and TRBJ2-2): EAGVAQSPRYKIIEKRQSVAFWCNPISGHATLYWYQQILGQGPKLLIQFQNNGVVDDSQLPKDRFSAERLKGVDSTLKIQPAKLEDSAVYLCASSHGTGAGELFFGEGSRLTVL.

The chain employs TRBV4-2 and TRBJ2-3, with 8 bases matching TRBD2. The CDR3 covers 14 residues. Germline V gives CDR1 LGHNA, CDR2 YNFKEQ. Unmatched junction bases numbered 2, after V lost 4 bases and J lost 2 bases. The CDR3 loop is CASSPAGVTDTQYF. CDR3 bases: TGTGCCAGCAGCCCAGCGGGGGTCACAGATACGCAGTATTTT.

The chain uses TRBV13 and TRBJ1-2, with 7 bases lining up with TRBD1. CDR1 is PRHDT and CDR2 is FYEKMQ in the germline V gene (reference sequence). The CDR3 spans 16 residues. V was clipped by 2 bases and J by 3 bases; unmatched bases: 9. CDR3 in amino acids: CASSLSPGGYYYGYTF. In nucleotides, the CDR3 is TGTGCCAGCAGCTTATCTCCAGGGGGGTACTACTATGGCTACACCTTC. The full variable domain, its missing parts supplied by reference TRBV13 and TRBJ1-2, is AAGVIQSPRHLIKEKRETATLKCYPIPRHDTVYWYQQGPGQDPQFLISFYEKMQSDKGSIPDRFSAQQFSDYHSELNMSSLELGDSALYFCASSLSPGGYYYGYTFGSGTRLTVV.